These 28 T cell receptor beta chains originate from one sample sequenced in a study of blood T cell repertoires in COVID-19. Some clones are missing from TCRdb's copy, which holds only in-frame ones; the method was immunoSEQ multiplex PCR. The top ten clones hold 6% to 8% of a sample with 200,000 or so clones, around four fifths of them seen once. Sample: peripheral blood. The receptors originated from a human donor with acute or convalescent COVID-19. The donor label of this sample is uncertain.

This chain joins TRBV15 and TRBJ2-5; 7 bases map to TRBD1. Germline-derived CDR1 and CDR2 are LNHNV and YYDKDF (reference sequence). The J segment lost 2 bases and the V segment lost 1 base, leaving 7 bases of the junction unmatched. CDR3 size: 16 residues. This CDR3 is CATSRVRGTQQETQYF. For the CDR3, the DNA is TGTGCCACCAGCAGAGTCAGGGGGACGCAGCAAGAGACCCAGTACTTC.

The V and J genes are TRBV29-1 and TRBJ2-7; 8 bases match TRBD1. Germline-derived CDR1 and CDR2 are SQVTM and ANQGSEA. CDR3 length equals 15 residues. J lost 3 bases, V lost 2 bases, and 9 bases had no gene match. CDR3 in amino acids: CSVESTRTGYYEQYF. The CDR3 bases are TGCAGCGTTGAATCCACTAGGACAGGGTACTACGAGCAGTACTTC.

This chain links TRBV9 with TRBJ2-5; TRBD2 aligns across 11 bases. The CDR3 extends over 16 amino acids. V dropped 3 bases and J dropped 4; count of bases not matched to a gene: 8. The germline V gene encodes CDR1 SGDLS and CDR2 YYNGEE. CDR3 region: CASSAGTSGVVETQYF. The CDR3 coding sequence is TGTGCCAGCAGCGCGGGGACTAGCGGAGTGGTAGAGACCCAGTACTTC.

The CDR3 sequence is CASSIRLAIYNEQFF. As DNA, the CDR3 is TGTGCCAGTAGTATCCGGCTAGCGATCTACAATGAGCAGTTCTTC. The chain recombines TRBV19 with TRBJ2-1, with a weak D call TRBD2 (6 bases). This CDR3 is built from 15 residues. Germline lookup yields CDR1 LNHDA and CDR2 SQIVND (reference sequence). The V end lost 3 bases, the J end lost 3 bases, and 12 bases lay between the germline ends. The full variable domain, rest sourced from reference TRBV19 and TRBJ2-1, is DGGITQSPKYLFRKEGQNVTLSCEQNLNHDAMYWYRQDPGQGLRLIYYSQIVNDFQKGDIAEGYSVSREKKESFPLTVTSAQKNPTAFYLCASSIRLAIYNEQFFGPGTRLTVL.

The chain has TRBV7-9 and TRBJ1-2; 8 nucleotides align to TRBD1. V trimming: 5 bases; J trimming: 8 bases; junction bases outside the gene matches: 10. Per the germline V gene, CDR1 is SEHNR and CDR2 is FQNEAQ (reference sequence). CDR3 size: 14 residues. The CDR3 DNA reads TGTGCCAGCAGCATTGGGACAGGCGCTTACGGCTACACCTTC. It yields the protein CASSIGTGAYGYTF.

V and J are TRBV6-2 or TRBV6-3 and TRBJ2-2; D is perhaps TRBD2 (6 bases). Trimming left V 4 bases short and J 3 bases short, with 12 bases between. The CDR3 is 15 amino acids. The V gene's germline CDR1 is MNHEY and CDR2 SVGEGT. DNA of the CDR3: TGTGCCAGCAGTTTTTCCGCGGGATACACCGGGGAGCTGTTTTTT. It encodes CASSFSAGYTGELFF.

This chain links TRBV19 with TRBJ2-2, with D possibly TRBD2 on 6 matching bases. Germline loops: CDR1 LNHDA, CDR2 SQIVND (reference sequence). V dropped 4 bases and J dropped 9 bases, with 18 bases sitting between them. There are 15 residues in the CDR3. The CDR3 coding sequence is TGTGCCAGTAGTAGATCCGGCGGGGCGGGCCGGGAGCTGTTTTTT. It codes for CASSRSGGAGRELFF. Together with reference TRBV19 and TRBJ2-2, the CDR3 gives the full variable domain: DGGITQSPKYLFRKEGQNVTLSCEQNLNHDAMYWYRQDPGQGLRLIYYSQIVNDFQKGDIAEGYSVSREKKESFPLTVTSAQKNPTAFYLCASSRSGGAGRELFFGEGSRLTVL.

This clone turned up a few times. The chain recombines TRBV7-3 with TRBJ2-5, with 8 bases lining up with TRBD2. CDR1 and CDR2 (germline): SGHTA, FQGTGA. Trimming took 4 bases from V and 5 from J; bases not matched to a gene: 6. The CDR3 totals 14 residues. CDR3 DNA sequence: TGTGCCAGCAGCTGGAGCGGGAGTAAGGAGACCCAGTACTTC. Translation gives CASSWSGSKETQYF. Full variable domain (outside the CDR3, taken from reference TRBV7-3 and TRBJ2-5): GAGVSQTPSNKVTEKGKYVELRCDPISGHTALYWYRQSLGQGPEFLIYFQGTGAADDSGLPNDRFFAVRPEGSVSTLKIQRTERGDSAVYLCASSWSGSKETQYFGPGTRLLVL.

J is TRBJ2-7 and V is TRBV6-5; no definite D call. V was pared by 5 bases and J by 1 base, with 15 bases between. Germline V gene sequence: CDR1 MNHEY, CDR2 SVGAGI. The CDR3 loop spans 15 amino acids. The CDR3 loop reads CASSTHFDTSYEQYF. CDR3 nucleotide sequence: TGTGCCAGCAGTACCCACTTCGACACGTCCTACGAGCAGTACTTC.

The rearrangement uses TRBV19 and TRBJ2-1; D unclear. CDR1 LNHDA and CDR2 SQIVND come from the germline V gene (reference sequence). The CDR3 consists of 14 residues. The V end was cut by 5 bases, the J end by 2 bases, with 10 bases between. The CDR3 nucleotides read TGTGCCAGTAGTTCCTACGCCACCTACAATGAGCAGTTCTTC. Amino acids: CASSSYATYNEQFF.

The V gene is TRBV11-2, the J gene TRBJ2-5; TRBD2 matches 9 bases. This CDR3 spans 19 amino acids. Germline CDR1 is SGHAT and CDR2 is FQNNGV. J gave up 0 bases and V 1 base, and 12 bases lay outside the gene matches. The CDR3 spells CASSLVPSGTPSYQETQYF. In DNA, the CDR3 is TGTGCCAGCAGCTTAGTTCCTAGCGGGACCCCTTCGTACCAAGAGACCCAGTACTTC.

The sample holds a few counts of this clone. The chain has TRBV7-2 and TRBJ2-3; D not certain. V was cut by 5 bases and J by 3 bases, with 9 bases left in between. Germline V gene data show CDR1 as SGHTA and CDR2 as FQGNSA. The CDR3 spans 13 residues. The CDR3 region is CASSARATDTQYF. The DNA for the CDR3 is TGTGCCAGCAGCGCTCGTGCGACAGATACGCAGTATTTT.

The rearrangement links TRBV13 to TRBJ2-2; TRBD2 agrees at 15 bases. V gave up 4 bases and J gave up 5 bases; unmatched junction bases: 5. The CDR3 contains 17 residues. The germline V gene has CDR1 PRHDT and CDR2 FYEKMQ (reference sequence). The CDR3 protein is CASSSGLAGGFTGELFF. For the CDR3, the DNA is TGTGCCAGCAGCTCGGGACTAGCGGGAGGCTTTACCGGGGAGCTGTTTTTT.

The genes are TRBV9 and TRBJ2-5, with D hard to call. Trimming pared 0 bases from V and 0 bases from J, leaving 6 bases between. There are 14 residues in the CDR3. Germline values: CDR1 SGDLS, CDR2 YYNGEE. The CDR3 protein is CASSVGTDQETQYF. The CDR3 DNA sequence: TGTGCCAGCAGCGTAGGAACGGACCAAGAGACCCAGTACTTC. Drawing the rest from reference TRBV9 and TRBJ2-5, the complete variable domain is DSGVTQTPKHLITATGQRVTLRCSPRSGDLSVYWYQQSLDQGLQFLIQYYNGEERAKGNILERFSAQQFPDLHSELNLSSLELGDSALYFCASSVGTDQETQYFGPGTRLLVL.

V is TRBV4-3 and J is TRBJ2-1; the D gene is possibly TRBD1 (5 bases). Germline CDR1 reads LGHNA; CDR2 reads YSLEER. V lost 0 bases, J lost 6 bases, and 12 bases lay in between. This CDR3 has 15 amino acids. The CDR3 protein is CASSQDRAGLNEQFF. The CDR3 DNA follows: TGCGCCAGCAGCCAAGATCGGGCAGGGCTCAATGAGCAGTTCTTC.

This chain connects TRBV3-1 (or the pseudogene TRBV3-2) to TRBJ2-5; the match to TRBD2 covers 8 bases. CDR1 and CDR2 from the germline V gene are LGHDT and YNNKEL (reference sequence). The CDR3 sequence is 15 residues long. V shed 6 bases, J shed 4 bases, and the junction held 10 bases outside the gene matches. The CDR3 spells CASRNQPGGRETQYF. The CDR3 nucleotides read TGTGCCAGCAGAAACCAGCCGGGAGGGCGAGAGACCCAGTACTTC.

The chain recombines TRBV4-2 with TRBJ2-5, with 7 nucleotides matching TRBD1. The germline gives CDR1 LGHNA, CDR2 YNFKEQ. The CDR3 extends over 14 amino acids. Trimming took 1 base from V and 2 from J; bases not matched to a gene: 1. The CDR3 here is CASSQGGQQETQYF. The CDR3 bases are TGTGCCAGCAGCCAAGGGGGACAGCAAGAGACCCAGTACTTC.

The chain has TRBV6-5 and TRBJ1-5, with 8 bases that match TRBD1. CDR3 length: 15 residues. Germline loops: CDR1 MNHEY, CDR2 SVGAGI. J lost 3 bases, V lost 2 bases, and 3 bases had no gene match. The CDR3 DNA sequence: TGTGCCAGCAGTTACGGGACAGGCCCCAATCAGCCCCAGCATTTT. Translating gives CASSYGTGPNQPQHF.

J is TRBJ1-1 and V is TRBV6-4; D remains unclear. This CDR3 comprises 14 residues. The V and J ends lost 6 bases and 1 base respectively, with 12 bases between them. Germline CDR1 MRHNA, CDR2 SNTAGT. The CDR3 DNA reads as TGTGCCAGCAGACTAGACACAAAGAACACTGAAGCTTTCTTT. Translating it yields CASRLDTKNTEAFF.

This chain connects TRBV4-3 to TRBJ2-7, with TRBD2 matching over 14 bases. CDR1 is LGHNA and CDR2 is YSLEER in the germline V gene. The ends lost 6 bases at V and 4 bases at J; junction bases unmatched: 5. This CDR3 has 15 amino acids. CDR3 bases: TGCGCCAGCAGTGGGGGACTAGCGGGAGTGTACGAGCAGTACTTC. It encodes CASSGGLAGVYEQYF.

The chain joins TRBV27 to TRBJ1-4, with 7 positions matching TRBD1. The J segment lost 8 bases and the V segment lost 2 bases, leaving 5 bases of the junction unmatched. The length of the CDR3 is 14 residues. Germline lookup yields CDR1 MNHEY and CDR2 SMNVEV (reference sequence). CDR3 amino acids: CASSLNRGNEKLFF. CDR3 bases: TGTGCCAGCAGTTTAAACAGGGGCAACGAAAAACTGTTTTTT.

The genes are TRBV6-5 and TRBJ1-2, with D unclear. The CDR3 covers 13 residues. Germline CDR1 and CDR2: MNHEY and SVGAGI. V shed 0 bases and J shed 5 bases, with 7 bases lying between them. The DNA of the CDR3 is TGTGCCAGCAGTTACTCGCAGTCGTATGGCTACACCTTC. Its translation is CASSYSQSYGYTF.

This clone has more than one count but fewer than ten. This sequence joins TRBV3-1 (or the pseudogene TRBV3-2) and TRBJ2-3; 8 nucleotides line up with TRBD2. This CDR3 has 16 amino acids. The V and J ends lost 4 bases and 3 bases, in that order; junction bases with no gene match: 9. Germline V gene lookup returns CDR1 LGHDT and CDR2 YNNKEL (reference sequence). The CDR3 DNA sequence: TGTGCCAGCAGCCTCAGGAAAGCGGGAGCGACAGATACGCAGTATTTT. This codes for CASSLRKAGATDTQYF.

V and J are TRBV19 and TRBJ1-1, with D possibly TRBD1 on 6 matching bases. The CDR3 has 13 amino acids. V lost 5 bases, J lost 3 bases, and 10 bases lay in between. Germline CDR1 and CDR2: LNHDA and SQIVND (reference sequence). In DNA, the CDR3 is TGTGCCAGTAGTCTCAGGACAGACACTGAAGCTTTCTTT. Protein: CASSLRTDTEAFF.

The chain has TRBV7-2 and TRBJ2-1; TRBD2 matches 11 bases. The ends lost 3 bases at V and 7 bases at J; junction bases unmatched: 8. The CDR3 contains 16 residues. CDR1 and CDR2 (germline): SGHTA, FQGNSA. CDR3 DNA: TGTGCCAGCAGCTTGACAGGGCGGACTAGCGGGAATGAGCAGTTCTTC. Protein: CASSLTGRTSGNEQFF.

V is TRBV20-1 and J is TRBJ2-7; the D gene is possibly TRBD1 (5 bases). The CDR3 runs 11 residues. Trimming took off 3 bases at V and 7 bases at J, with 10 bases between the two ends. The germline V gene has CDR1 DFQATT and CDR2 SNEGSKA (reference sequence). The CDR3 sequence is CSARGSGEQYF. DNA for the CDR3: TGCAGTGCTAGGGGGTCAGGGGAGCAGTACTTC.

The J gene is TRBJ2-3, the V gene TRBV9; 14 bases map to TRBD2. The CDR3 totals 18 residues. Germline V lookup: CDR1 SGDLS, CDR2 YYNGEE. V lost 1 base, J lost 4 bases, and 8 bases stayed unmatched. CDR3 coding DNA: TGTGCCAGCAGCGTAACGGGACTAGCGGGAGCGTGGGCAGATACGCAGTATTTT. This codes for CASSVTGLAGAWADTQYF. The full variable domain, with the rest looked up from reference TRBV9 and TRBJ2-3, is DSGVTQTPKHLITATGQRVTLRCSPRSGDLSVYWYQQSLDQGLQFLIQYYNGEERAKGNILERFSAQQFPDLHSELNLSSLELGDSALYFCASSVTGLAGAWADTQYFGPGTRLTVL.

The V gene is TRBV27, the J gene TRBJ2-5; tentative D call: TRBD2 (5 bases). The V and J ends lost 6 bases and 5 bases respectively, with 22 bases between them. This CDR3 has 16 amino acids. Germline V CDR1 and CDR2: MNHEY, SMNVEV (reference sequence). CDR3 nucleotide sequence: TGTGCCAGCAGCCCTCGCTCCCCCGCGGGTATGGAGACCCAGTACTTC. Translating it yields CASSPRSPAGMETQYF.